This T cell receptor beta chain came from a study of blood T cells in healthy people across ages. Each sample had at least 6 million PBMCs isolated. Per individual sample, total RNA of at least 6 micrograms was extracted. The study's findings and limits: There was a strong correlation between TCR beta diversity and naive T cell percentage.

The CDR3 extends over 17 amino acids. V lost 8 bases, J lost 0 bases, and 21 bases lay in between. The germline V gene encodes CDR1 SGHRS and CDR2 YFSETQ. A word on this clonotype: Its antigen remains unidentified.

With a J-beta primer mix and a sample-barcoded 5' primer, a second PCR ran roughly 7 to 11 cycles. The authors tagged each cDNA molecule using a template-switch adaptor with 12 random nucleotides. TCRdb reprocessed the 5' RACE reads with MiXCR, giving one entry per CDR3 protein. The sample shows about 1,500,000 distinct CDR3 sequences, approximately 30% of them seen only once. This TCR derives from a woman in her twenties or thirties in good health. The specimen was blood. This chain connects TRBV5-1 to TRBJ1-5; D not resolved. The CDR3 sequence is CARSKRSGRNSNQPQHF. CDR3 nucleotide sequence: TGCGCCAGGTCGAAAAGGTCAGGACGGAATAGCAATCAGCCCCAGCATTTT.